The T cell receptor beta chain described here comes from a study of graft-versus-host responses after intestinal transplantation. Across the study: Recipients were given multivisceral, liver-intestinal, or isolated intestinal transplants. After anti-thymocyte globulin induction, recipients took tacrolimus and steroids for three to four years.

This clone occurred once. As yet, its antigen is unknown. Germline values: CDR1 MNHEY, CDR2 SMNVEV (reference sequence). The CDR3 is 14 amino acids. After removal of 6 bases from V and 1 base from J, the junction contained 3 bases not matched to a gene. Clones were sequenced by immunoSEQ multiplex PCR, and TCRdb holds only the in-frame ones, with some missing. The table records some 90,000 clones, 92% of them present only once. Study-wide results and limits: Across patients carrying graft-donor T cell macrochimerism, allografts held high graft-versus-host to host-versus-graft clonal ratios. The marrow of recipients harbored GvH clones, and ileum or blood showed some of them first.

The source material was unstimulated CD4+ T cells sorted from spleen or lymph node cells, sampled before intestinal transplant. The gene calls are TRBV27 and TRBJ2-7, with TRBD1 identical over 10 bases. This receptor was identified in a human donor who received an intestinal transplant. DNA of the CDR3: TGTGCCAGCAGCTGGACAGGGGGATCCTACGAGCAGTACTTC. Residues: CASSWTGGSYEQYF.